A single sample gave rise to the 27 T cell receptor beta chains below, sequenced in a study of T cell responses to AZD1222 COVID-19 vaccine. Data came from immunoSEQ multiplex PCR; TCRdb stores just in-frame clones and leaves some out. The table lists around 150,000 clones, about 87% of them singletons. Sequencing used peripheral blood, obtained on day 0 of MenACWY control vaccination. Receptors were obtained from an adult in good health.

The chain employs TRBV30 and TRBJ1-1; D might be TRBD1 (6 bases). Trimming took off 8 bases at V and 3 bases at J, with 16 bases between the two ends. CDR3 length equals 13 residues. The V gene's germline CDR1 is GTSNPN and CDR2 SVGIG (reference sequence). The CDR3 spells CAREGGGDTEAFF. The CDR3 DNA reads TGTGCCCGAGAAGGGGGAGGGGACACTGAAGCTTTCTTT.

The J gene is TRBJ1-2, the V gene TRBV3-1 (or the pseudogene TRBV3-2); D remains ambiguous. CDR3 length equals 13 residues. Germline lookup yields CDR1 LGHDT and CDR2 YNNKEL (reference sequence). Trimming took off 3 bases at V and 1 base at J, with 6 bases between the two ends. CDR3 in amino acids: CASSHGVNYGYTF. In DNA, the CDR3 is TGTGCCAGCAGCCATGGTGTTAACTATGGCTACACCTTC.

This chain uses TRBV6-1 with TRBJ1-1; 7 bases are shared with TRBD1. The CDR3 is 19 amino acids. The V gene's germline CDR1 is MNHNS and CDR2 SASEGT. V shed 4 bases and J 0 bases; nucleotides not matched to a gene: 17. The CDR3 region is CASSATRGAWGGMNTEAFF. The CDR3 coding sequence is TGTGCCAGCAGTGCCACCAGGGGGGCCTGGGGGGGCATGAACACTGAAGCTTTCTTT.

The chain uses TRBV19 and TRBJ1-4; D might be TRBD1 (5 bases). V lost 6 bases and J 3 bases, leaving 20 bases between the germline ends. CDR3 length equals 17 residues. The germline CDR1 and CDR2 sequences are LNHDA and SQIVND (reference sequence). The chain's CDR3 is CASSRSPGGAANEKLFF. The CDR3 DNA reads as TGTGCCAGTAGCCGTTCTCCAGGAGGGGCCGCTAATGAAAAACTGTTTTTT.

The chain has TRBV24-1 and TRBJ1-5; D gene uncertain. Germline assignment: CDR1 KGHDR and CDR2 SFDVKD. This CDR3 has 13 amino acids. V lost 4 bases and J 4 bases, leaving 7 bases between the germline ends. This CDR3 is CATSDQANQPQHF. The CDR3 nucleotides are TGTGCCACCAGTGACCAGGCAAATCAGCCCCAGCATTTT.

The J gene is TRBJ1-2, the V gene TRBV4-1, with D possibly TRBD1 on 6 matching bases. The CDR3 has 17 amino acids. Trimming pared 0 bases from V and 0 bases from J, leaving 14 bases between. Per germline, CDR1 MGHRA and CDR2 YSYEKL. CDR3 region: CASSQEVRTATNYGYTF. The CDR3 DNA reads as TGCGCCAGCAGCCAAGAGGTAAGGACAGCGACTAACTATGGCTACACCTTC.

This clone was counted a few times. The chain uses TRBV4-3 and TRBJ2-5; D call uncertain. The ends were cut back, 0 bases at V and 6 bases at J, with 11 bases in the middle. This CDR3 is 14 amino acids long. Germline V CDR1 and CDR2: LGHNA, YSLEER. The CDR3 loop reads CASSQDVRHQTQYF. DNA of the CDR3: TGCGCCAGCAGCCAAGATGTGAGGCACCAGACCCAGTACTTC.

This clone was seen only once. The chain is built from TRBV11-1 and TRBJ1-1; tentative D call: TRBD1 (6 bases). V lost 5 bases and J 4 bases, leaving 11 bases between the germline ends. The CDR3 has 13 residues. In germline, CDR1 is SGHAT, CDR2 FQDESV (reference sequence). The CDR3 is CASSVPRGTEAFF. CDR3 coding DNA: TGTGCCAGCAGCGTACCCAGGGGCACTGAAGCTTTCTTT.

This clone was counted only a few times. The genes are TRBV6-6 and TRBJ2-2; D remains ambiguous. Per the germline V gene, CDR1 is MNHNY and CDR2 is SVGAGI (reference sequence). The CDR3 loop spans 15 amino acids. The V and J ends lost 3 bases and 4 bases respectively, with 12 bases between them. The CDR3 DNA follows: TGTGCCAGCAGTTATGAGACACTAAGCACCGGGGAGCTGTTTTTT. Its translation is CASSYETLSTGELFF.

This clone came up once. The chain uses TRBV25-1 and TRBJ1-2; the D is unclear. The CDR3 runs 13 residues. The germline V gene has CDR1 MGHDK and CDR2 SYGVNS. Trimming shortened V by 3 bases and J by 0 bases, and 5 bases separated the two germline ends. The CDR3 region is CASSDLSNYGYTF. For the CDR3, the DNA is TGTGCCAGCAGTGATTTGTCTAACTATGGCTACACCTTC.

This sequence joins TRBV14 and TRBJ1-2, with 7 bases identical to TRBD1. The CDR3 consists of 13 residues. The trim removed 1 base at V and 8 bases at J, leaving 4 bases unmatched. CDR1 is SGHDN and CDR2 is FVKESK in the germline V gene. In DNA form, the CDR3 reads TGTGCCAGCAGCCAAGGGGACAGCCGGGGCTACACCTTC. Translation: CASSQGDSRGYTF.

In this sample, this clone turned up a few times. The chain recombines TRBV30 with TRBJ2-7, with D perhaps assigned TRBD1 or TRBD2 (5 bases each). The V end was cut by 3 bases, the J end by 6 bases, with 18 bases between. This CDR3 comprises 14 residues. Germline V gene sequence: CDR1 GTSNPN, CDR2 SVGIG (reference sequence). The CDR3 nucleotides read TGTGCCTGGAGCGAGGGGCATCCAAACACCGAGCAGTACTTC. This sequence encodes CAWSEGHPNTEQYF.

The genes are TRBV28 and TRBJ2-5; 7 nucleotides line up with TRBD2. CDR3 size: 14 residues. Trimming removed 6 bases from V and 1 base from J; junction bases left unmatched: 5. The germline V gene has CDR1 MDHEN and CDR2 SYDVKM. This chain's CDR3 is CASRSGGSQETQYF. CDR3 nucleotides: TGTGCCAGCAGGTCCGGGGGGTCCCAAGAGACCCAGTACTTC.

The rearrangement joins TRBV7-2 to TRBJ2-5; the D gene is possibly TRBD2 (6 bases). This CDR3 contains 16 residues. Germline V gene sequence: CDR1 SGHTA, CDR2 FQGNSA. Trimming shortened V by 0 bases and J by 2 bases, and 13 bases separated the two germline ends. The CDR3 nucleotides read TGTGCCAGCAGCTTAGCGCGGGGTAAGGAACAAGAGACCCAGTACTTC. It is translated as CASSLARGKEQETQYF. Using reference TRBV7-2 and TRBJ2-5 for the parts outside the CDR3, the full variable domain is GAGVSQSPSNKVTEKGKDVELRCDPISGHTALYWYRQSLGQGLEFLIYFQGNSAPDKSGLPSDRFSAERTGGSVSTLTIQRTQQEDSAVYLCASSLARGKEQETQYFGPGTRLLVL.

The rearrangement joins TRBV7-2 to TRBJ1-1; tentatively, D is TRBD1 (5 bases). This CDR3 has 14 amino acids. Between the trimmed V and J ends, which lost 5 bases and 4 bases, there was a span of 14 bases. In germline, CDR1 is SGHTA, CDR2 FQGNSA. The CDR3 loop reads CASSPPRAGTEAFF. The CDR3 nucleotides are TGTGCCAGCAGCCCTCCCAGGGCGGGCACTGAAGCTTTCTTT.

Here the CDR3 DNA reads TGCGCCAGCAGCCAAGATTTGATAGCTTTGGAGACCCAGTACTTC. Translating gives CASSQDLIALETQYF. The genes are TRBV4-1 and TRBJ2-5, with unresolved D. CDR3 size: 15 residues. Trimming took 0 bases from V and 5 from J, leaving 13 bases between them. Germline CDR1 MGHRA, CDR2 YSYEKL.

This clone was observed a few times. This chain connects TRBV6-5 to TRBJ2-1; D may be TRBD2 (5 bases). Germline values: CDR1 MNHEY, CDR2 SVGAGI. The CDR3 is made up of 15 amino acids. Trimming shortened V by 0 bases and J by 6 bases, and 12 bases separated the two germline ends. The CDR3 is CASSYSRSRGNEQFF. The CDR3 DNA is TGTGCCAGCAGTTACTCCAGGAGTCGGGGCAATGAGCAGTTCTTC.

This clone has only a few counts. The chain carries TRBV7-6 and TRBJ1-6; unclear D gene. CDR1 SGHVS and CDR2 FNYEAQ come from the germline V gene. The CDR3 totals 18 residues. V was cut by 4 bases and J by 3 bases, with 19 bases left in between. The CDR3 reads CASSSGGAGPLYNSPLHF. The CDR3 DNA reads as TGTGCCAGCAGCTCTGGCGGAGCGGGCCCCCTCTATAATTCACCCCTCCACTTT.

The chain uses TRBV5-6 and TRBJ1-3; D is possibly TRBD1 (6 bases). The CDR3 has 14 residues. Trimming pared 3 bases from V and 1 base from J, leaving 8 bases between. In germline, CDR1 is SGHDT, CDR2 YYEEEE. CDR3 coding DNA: TGTGCCAGCAGCTGGGACACTTCTGGAAACACCATATATTTT. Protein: CASSWDTSGNTIYF. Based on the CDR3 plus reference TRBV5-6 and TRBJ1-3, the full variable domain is DAGVTQSPTHLIKTRGQQVTLRCSPKSGHDTVSWYQQALGQGPQFIFQYYEEEERQRGNFPDRFSGHQFPNYSSELNVNALLLGDSALYLCASSWDTSGNTIYFGEGSWLTVV.

CDR3 amino acids: CASSQVWGAGEQYF. DNA of the CDR3: TGTGCCAGCAGCCAAGTCTGGGGGGCTGGGGAGCAGTACTTC. The chain uses TRBV3-1 (or the pseudogene TRBV3-2) and TRBJ2-7, with D perhaps TRBD1 or TRBD2 (6 bases each). The length of the CDR3 is 14 residues. Germline V gene data show CDR1 as LGHDT and CDR2 as YNNKEL (reference sequence). The germline V and J ends were trimmed by 1 base and 7 bases, with 14 bases remaining between them.

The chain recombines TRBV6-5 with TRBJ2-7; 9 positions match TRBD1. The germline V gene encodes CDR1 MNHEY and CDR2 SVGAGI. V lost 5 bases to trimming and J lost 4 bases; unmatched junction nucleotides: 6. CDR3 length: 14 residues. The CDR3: CASSQRQGGYEQYF. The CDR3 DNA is TGTGCCAGCAGTCAACGACAGGGGGGTTACGAGCAGTACTTC.

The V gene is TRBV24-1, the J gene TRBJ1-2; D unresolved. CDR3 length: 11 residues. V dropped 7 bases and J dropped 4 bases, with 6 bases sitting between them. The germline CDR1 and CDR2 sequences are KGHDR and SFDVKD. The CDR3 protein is CATRGSYGYTF. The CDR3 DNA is TGTGCCACCAGGGGTTCCTATGGCTACACCTTC.

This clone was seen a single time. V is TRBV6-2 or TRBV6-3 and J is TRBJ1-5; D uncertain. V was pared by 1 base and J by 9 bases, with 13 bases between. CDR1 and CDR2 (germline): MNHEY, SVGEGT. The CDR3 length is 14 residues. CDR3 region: CASSYLTPRGPQHF. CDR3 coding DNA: TGTGCCAGCAGTTACTTGACCCCACGTGGGCCCCAGCATTTT.

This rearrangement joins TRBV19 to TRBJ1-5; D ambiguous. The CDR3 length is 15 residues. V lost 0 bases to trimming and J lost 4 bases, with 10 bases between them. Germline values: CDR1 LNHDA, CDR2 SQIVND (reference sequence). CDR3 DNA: TGTGCCAGTAGTATAGATCCGGGCCTTAATCAGCCCCAGCATTTT. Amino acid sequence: CASSIDPGLNQPQHF.

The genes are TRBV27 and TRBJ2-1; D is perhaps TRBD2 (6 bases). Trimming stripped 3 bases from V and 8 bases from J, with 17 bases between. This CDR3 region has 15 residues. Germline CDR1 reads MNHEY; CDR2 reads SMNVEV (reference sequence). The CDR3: CASSLVRDFSDEQFF. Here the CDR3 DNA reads TGTGCCAGCAGTTTGGTCCGGGACTTTTCTGATGAGCAGTTCTTC.

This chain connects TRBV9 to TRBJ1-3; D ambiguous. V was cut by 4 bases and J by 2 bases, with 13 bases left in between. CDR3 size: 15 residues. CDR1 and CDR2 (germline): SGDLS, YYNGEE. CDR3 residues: CASSPSVRAGNTIYF. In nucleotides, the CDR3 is TGTGCCAGCAGCCCCTCGGTGCGGGCTGGAAACACCATATATTTT.

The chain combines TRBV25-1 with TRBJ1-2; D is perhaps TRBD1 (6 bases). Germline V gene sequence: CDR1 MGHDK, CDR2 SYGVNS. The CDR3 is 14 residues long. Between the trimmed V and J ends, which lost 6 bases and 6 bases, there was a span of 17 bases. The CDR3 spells CASSPDRMLHGYTF. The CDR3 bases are TGTGCCAGCAGCCCTGACAGGATGCTGCATGGCTACACCTTC.